The entry that follows covers one T cell receptor (beta chain) sequence. Its specificity is unknown. This sample was included in a study of post-analysis software for immune sequencing data. Study-wide context: Patients with relapsing-remitting, secondary progressive and progressive-relapsing multiple sclerosis courses were all represented.

Trimming took off 8 bases at V and 2 bases at J, with 20 bases between the two ends. The germline V gene encodes CDR1 MNHNY and CDR2 SVGAGI (reference sequence). There are 16 residues in the CDR3. Presence of unique molecular identifiers characterized the TCR beta cDNA libraries. From around 0.96 to 9.9 million T cells, a few hundred thousand cDNA molecules were obtained. TCRdb reanalysed the PCR reads using MiXCR and keeps one entry per CDR3 protein. The sample lists fewer than 700,000 distinct CDR3 sequences; around 47% were seen once. Study-level findings and limits: F measure clustering grouped samples strongly by preparation batch. Normalized Chao1 diversity in multiple sclerosis patients fell significantly below that of controls. When patients were compared with controls, about five TRBV segments were more frequent, TRBV5-6, TRBV5-1 and TRBV20-1 among them.

This sequence was found in a girl between 10 and 17 years old with multiple sclerosis. This sequence joins TRBV6-6 and TRBJ2-3; D is ambiguous. Sequencing input: blood. The CDR3, as DNA: TGTGCCAGCTCCTCAGGAACTTATCTTTTCACAGATACGCAGTATTTT. This sequence encodes CASSSGTYLFTDTQYF.